Each of the 30 T cell receptor beta chains below was sequenced from the same sample in a study of cytomegalovirus exposure and HLA in healthy donors. Researchers ran the PCR with 60 Vbeta and 13 Jbeta primers. This table comes from immunoSEQ multiplex PCR, and its TCRdb copy is limited to in-frame clones, with some not included. The sample includes 95,000 to 110,000 clones, 74% of them seen just once. The sample comprised PBMCs. These receptors all come from a woman aged 40 to 55 in good health and CMV-seropositive.

The rearrangement joins TRBV9 to TRBJ1-6, with 7 positions matching TRBD1. From germline, CDR1 is SGDLS and CDR2 YYNGEE. This CDR3 contains 15 residues. V lost 4 bases and J lost 7; bases outside the gene matches: 8. Here the CDR3 reads CASSSEAGGNSPLHF. Here the CDR3 DNA reads TGTGCCAGCAGCTCAGAAGCAGGGGGGAATTCACCCCTCCACTTT.

This chain connects TRBV5-4 to TRBJ2-5, with a weak D call TRBD1 (5 bases). Trimming removed 4 bases at V and 2 bases at J, with 9 bases between. Germline values: CDR1 SGHNT, CDR2 YYREEE (reference sequence). There are 13 residues in the CDR3. Here the CDR3 DNA reads TGTGCCAGCAGCCATCAGGGACAAGAGACCCAGTACTTC. Translated, it gives CASSHQGQETQYF. The full variable domain, rest sourced from reference TRBV5-4 and TRBJ2-5, is ETGVTQSPTHLIKTRGQQVTLRCSSQSGHNTVSWYQQALGQGPQFIFQYYREEENGRGNFPPRFSGLQFPNYSSELNVNALELDDSALYLCASSHQGQETQYFGPGTRLLVL.

The CDR3 DNA reads as TGTGCCAGCTCACCAGTGTCCCCCGGCGGAAGCAATCAGCCCCAGCATTTT. Amino acids: CASSPVSPGGSNQPQHF. The J gene is TRBJ1-5, the V gene TRBV18; D uncertain. The germline V gene encodes CDR1 KGHSH and CDR2 LQKENI. With 2 bases removed from V and 1 base from J, the gap between germline ends came to 15 bases. This CDR3 comprises 17 residues.

The DNA for the CDR3 is TGTGCCAGTAGTACCCTGGGGACAGGGGTTCCTAATCAGCCCCAGCATTTT. Translated: CASSTLGTGVPNQPQHF. The chain uses TRBV19 and TRBJ1-5; 10 bases align to TRBD1. Germline trimming cut 4 bases from V and 4 bases from J; bases unmatched to any gene: 10. Germline V gene sequence: CDR1 LNHDA, CDR2 SQIVND (reference sequence). The CDR3 runs to 17 residues.

The chain carries TRBV5-1 and TRBJ1-2, with TRBD1 matching 7 bases. The CDR3 covers 17 residues. V trimming: 4 bases; J trimming: 0 bases; junction bases outside the gene matches: 12. Germline loops: CDR1 SGHRS, CDR2 YFSETQ. CDR3 sequence: CASSSGQARGANYGYTF. For the CDR3, the DNA is TGCGCCAGCAGCAGCGGACAGGCTCGAGGGGCTAACTATGGCTACACCTTC.

Comment on this clone: One junction end disagrees with the germline gene, perhaps due to a read error. The genes are TRBV5-1 and TRBJ1-2; D perhaps matches TRBD1 (5 bases). CDR3 length: 15 amino acids. Germline V lookup: CDR1 SGHRS, CDR2 YFSETQ. CDR3 bases: TGCGCCAGCAGATTGGAGTTGGGGGGAATCTATGGCTACACCTTC. Encoded protein: CASRLELGGIYGYTF.

J is TRBJ1-1 and V is TRBV30, with 7 bases that match TRBD1. The CDR3 spans 14 residues. J lost 1 base, V lost 2 bases, and 4 bases had no gene match. The germline CDR1 and CDR2 sequences are GTSNPN and SVGIG (reference sequence). For the CDR3, the DNA is TGTGCCTGGAGTATCACAGGGGCGAACACTGAAGCTTTCTTT. This gives the protein CAWSITGANTEAFF.

The chain carries TRBV4-3 and TRBJ2-2; 10 bases align to TRBD2. This CDR3 spans 17 amino acids. J gave up 4 bases and V 1 base, and 6 bases lay outside the gene matches. The germline V gene has CDR1 LGHNA and CDR2 YSLEER. The CDR3 bases are TGCGCCAGCAGCCAAGTTGGTAGCGGGGGGCTCACCGGGGAGCTGTTTTTT. This translates into CASSQVGSGGLTGELFF.

The gene calls are TRBV7-2 and TRBJ1-2; 9 bases match TRBD1. V gave up 5 bases and J gave up 8 bases; unmatched junction bases: 12. The germline CDR1 and CDR2 sequences are SGHTA and FQGNSA. The CDR3 has 15 amino acids. CDR3 sequence: CASSRNRDRVWGYTF. The CDR3 DNA sequence: TGTGCCAGCAGCCGCAACCGGGACAGGGTTTGGGGCTACACCTTC.

CDR3 DNA: TGTGCCTGGAGTAGGGCGGGGGGGCTCAGCACAGATACGCAGTATTTT. This encodes CAWSRAGGLSTDTQYF. V gene TRBV30 combines with J gene TRBJ2-3, with 9 bases aligning to TRBD2. Germline V CDR1 and CDR2: GTSNPN, SVGIG (reference sequence). V shed 2 bases, J shed 0 bases, and the junction held 6 bases outside the gene matches. CDR3 length equals 16 residues.

The chain couples TRBV30 to TRBJ1-4, with 10 bases fitting TRBD1. The germline V gene has CDR1 GTSNPN and CDR2 SVGIG (reference sequence). There are 14 residues in the CDR3. With 3 bases clipped from V and 7 bases from J, the junction kept 5 bases outside the gene matches. This CDR3 reads CAWRGQGNSEKLFF. Written as DNA, the CDR3 is TGTGCCTGGAGGGGACAGGGGAACAGTGAAAAACTGTTTTTT.

This clone has a handful of counts. This rearrangement joins TRBV7-9 to TRBJ2-3; D may be TRBD2 (6 bases). V dropped 1 base and J dropped 0 bases, with 17 bases sitting between them. Germline CDR1 and CDR2: SEHNR and FQNEAQ (reference sequence). The CDR3 is made up of 18 amino acids. The DNA for the CDR3 is TGTGCCAGCAGCTTAGGACTAGATTGGGGCACAAGCACAGATACGCAGTATTTT. It is translated as CASSLGLDWGTSTDTQYF.

The rearrangement uses TRBV27 and TRBJ1-1; perhaps TRBD1 as D (6 bases). The V gene's germline CDR1 is MNHEY and CDR2 SMNVEV (reference sequence). The CDR3 has 14 residues. V was shortened by 4 bases and J by 5 bases, with 14 bases between the two germline ends. The chain's CDR3 is CASSSPPQGTEAFF. Here the CDR3 DNA reads TGTGCCAGCAGTTCCCCCCCACAGGGTACTGAAGCTTTCTTT.

This clone turned up a few times. The chain links TRBV6-6 to TRBJ2-3; 7 bases are shared with TRBD2. The CDR3 contains 16 residues. The V gene's germline CDR1 is MNHNY and CDR2 SVGAGI (reference sequence). After removal of 2 bases from V and 2 bases from J, the junction contained 7 bases not matched to a gene. The DNA for the CDR3 is TGTGCCAGCAGTTACAATCCAGCGGGGCTCACAGATACGCAGTATTTT. It codes for CASSYNPAGLTDTQYF.

A few counts support this clone. This sequence joins TRBV9 and TRBJ2-3, with D perhaps matching TRBD2 (6 bases). The ends were cut back, 0 bases at V and 1 base at J, with 9 bases in the middle. There are 15 residues in the CDR3. Germline V CDR1 and CDR2: SGDLS, YYNGEE. The CDR3 DNA is TGTGCCAGCAGCGTAGCTTGGGAGGGCACAGATACGCAGTATTTT. Translation: CASSVAWEGTDTQYF. The variable domain in full, completed from reference TRBV9 and TRBJ2-3, reads DSGVTQTPKHLITATGQRVTLRCSPRSGDLSVYWYQQSLDQGLQFLIQYYNGEERAKGNILERFSAQQFPDLHSELNLSSLELGDSALYFCASSVAWEGTDTQYFGPGTRLTVL.

The chain carries TRBV7-2 and TRBJ2-7; 13 nucleotides agree with TRBD2. V was clipped by 5 bases and J by 0 bases; unmatched bases: 4. Germline V gives CDR1 SGHTA, CDR2 FQGNSA. This CDR3 comprises 16 residues. The CDR3 nucleotides are TGTGCCAGCAGCCCAACTAGCGGGGGGGTCTCCTACGAGCAGTACTTC. This sequence encodes CASSPTSGGVSYEQYF.

The V gene is TRBV7-2, the J gene TRBJ2-7; 7 bases align to TRBD1. In germline, CDR1 is SGHTA, CDR2 FQGNSA. V gave up 4 bases and J gave up 7 bases; unmatched junction bases: 10. CDR3 length: 14 residues. The CDR3 nucleotides read TGTGCCAGCAGCTCGGGACAGTCCTTAGGGGAGCAGTACTTC. This codes for CASSSGQSLGEQYF. Using reference TRBV7-2 and TRBJ2-7 for the parts outside the CDR3, the full variable domain is GAGVSQSPSNKVTEKGKDVELRCDPISGHTALYWYRQSLGQGLEFLIYFQGNSAPDKSGLPSDRFSAERTGGSVSTLTIQRTQQEDSAVYLCASSSGQSLGEQYFGPGTRLTVT.

The chain links TRBV7-3 to TRBJ2-5, with 12 nucleotides matching TRBD1. Germline lookup yields CDR1 SGHTA and CDR2 FQGTGA. The junction had 6 bases not matched to a gene; V was cut back by 5 bases and J by 5 bases. The CDR3 contains 15 residues. The CDR3 protein is CASSKGQGAVETQYF. DNA for the CDR3: TGTGCCAGCAGCAAGGGACAGGGGGCTGTTGAGACCCAGTACTTC.

The CDR3 loop is CATSRAGQQPQHF. CDR3 nucleotides: TGTGCCACCAGCAGAGCAGGGCAACAGCCCCAGCATTTT. The chain joins TRBV15 to TRBJ1-5, with D possibly being TRBD1 (5 bases). Germline V gives CDR1 LNHNV, CDR2 YYDKDF (reference sequence). Trimming stripped 1 base from V and 7 bases from J, with 8 bases between. The CDR3 extends over 13 amino acids.

The chain is built from TRBV5-6 and TRBJ1-5; 8 bases line up with TRBD1. The CDR3 covers 16 residues. V was clipped by 4 bases and J by 9 bases; unmatched bases: 15. The V gene's germline CDR1 is SGHDT and CDR2 YYEEEE. CDR3 region: CASSNQGAGGARPQHF. DNA of the CDR3: TGTGCCAGCAGCAACCAGGGGGCGGGCGGGGCAAGGCCCCAGCATTTT.

The rearrangement links TRBV18 to TRBJ2-7; 11 nucleotides align to TRBD1. V trimming: 2 bases; J trimming: 7 bases; junction bases outside the gene matches: 7. Germline assignment: CDR1 KGHSH and CDR2 LQKENI. The CDR3 spans 15 residues. CDR3 bases: TGTGCCAGCTCACCAAATGGACAGGGGGCTGAAGAGCAGTACTTC. Encoded protein: CASSPNGQGAEEQYF.

The V gene is TRBV15, the J gene TRBJ2-6; TRBD1 matches 7 bases. The CDR3 contains 18 residues. The J segment lost 0 bases and the V segment lost 1 base, leaving 6 bases of the junction unmatched. Germline V gene sequence: CDR1 LNHNV, CDR2 YYDKDF (reference sequence). The CDR3 protein is CATSRVGQTFSGANVLTF. The CDR3 DNA reads TGTGCCACCAGCAGAGTGGGACAGACCTTCTCTGGGGCCAACGTCCTGACTTTC.

The J gene is TRBJ1-2, the V gene TRBV5-1; D remains unclear. The germline V gene encodes CDR1 SGHRS and CDR2 YFSETQ. CDR3 length equals 12 residues. The V end lost 6 bases, the J end lost 5 bases, and 11 bases lay between the germline ends. The CDR3 protein is CASTEGSYGYTF. The CDR3 coding sequence is TGCGCCAGCACAGAGGGTAGTTATGGCTACACCTTC.

V and J are TRBV2 and TRBJ1-2; D not resolved. Germline CDR1 is SNHLY and CDR2 is FYNNEI. With 8 bases removed from V and 4 bases from J, the gap between germline ends came to 8 bases. The CDR3 contains 11 residues. The CDR3 reads CASGQIYGYTF. DNA of the CDR3: TGTGCCAGCGGGCAAATCTATGGCTACACCTTC.

The chain joins TRBV5-1 to TRBJ1-4, with no clear D. Trimming took off 7 bases at V and 8 bases at J, with 15 bases between the two ends. This CDR3 spans 13 amino acids. Germline lookup yields CDR1 SGHRS and CDR2 YFSETQ. CDR3 protein: CASQTPGGEKLFF. CDR3 DNA: TGCGCCAGCCAGACTCCCGGAGGGGAAAAACTGTTTTTT.

This clone was picked up a small number of times. The genes are TRBV27 and TRBJ1-1, with D perhaps matching TRBD1 (5 bases). V was cut by 5 bases and J by 4 bases, with 8 bases left in between. This CDR3 spans 12 amino acids. From germline, CDR1 is MNHEY and CDR2 SMNVEV (reference sequence). In nucleotides, the CDR3 is TGTGCCAGCAGTCGGGGGAGCACTGAAGCTTTCTTT. Translated: CASSRGSTEAFF.

The chain combines TRBV19 with TRBJ1-5; D unclear. Per germline, CDR1 LNHDA and CDR2 SQIVND (reference sequence). The CDR3 extends over 17 amino acids. The germline V and J ends were trimmed by 3 bases and 0 bases, with 15 bases remaining between them. DNA for the CDR3: TGTGCCAGTAGTATCCCGCACGGAGGCGGTAGCAATCAGCCCCAGCATTTT. Translating it yields CASSIPHGGGSNQPQHF.

J is TRBJ2-7 and V is TRBV6-5; 8 positions agree with TRBD2. With 0 bases clipped from V and 4 bases from J, the junction kept 5 bases outside the gene matches. Germline assignment: CDR1 MNHEY and CDR2 SVGAGI. The CDR3 is 15 amino acids. CDR3 sequence reads: CASSYSAGGLYEQYF. The CDR3 region has the DNA TGTGCCAGCAGTTACTCCGCGGGGGGTCTTTACGAGCAGTACTTC.

This clone was seen just once. The V call is TRBV5-4, the J call TRBJ2-7; 10 bases agree with TRBD1. This CDR3 is built from 12 residues. Germline assignment: CDR1 SGHNT and CDR2 YYREEE (reference sequence). Losses at the gene ends were 5 bases for V and 8 bases for J; bases not matched to a gene: 4. This CDR3 is CASRRDRGQQYF. As DNA, the CDR3 is TGTGCCAGCAGGCGGGACAGGGGCCAGCAGTACTTC.

This chain joins TRBV18 and TRBJ2-3; D might be TRBD2 (5 bases). The germline gives CDR1 KGHSH, CDR2 LQKENI. The CDR3 is 15 amino acids. V lost 0 bases to trimming and J lost 6 bases, with 13 bases between them. The CDR3 sequence: CASSPPVRVADTQYF. The CDR3 DNA sequence: TGTGCCAGCTCACCACCGGTGAGGGTCGCGGATACGCAGTATTTT.